Below are 21 T cell receptor beta chains sequenced from a single sample in a study of blood T cell repertoires in COVID-19. Libraries were prepared by immunoSEQ multiplex PCR; TCRdb keeps only in-frame clonotypes and omits some of them. In the table there are 60,000 to 85,000 clones, roughly 81% of which are singletons. Sequences were obtained from peripheral blood. These receptors came from a man aged 55-75 years with COVID-19, enrolled during active disease.

This clone has only a few counts. The CDR3 here is CSAGELDSPLHF. Here the CDR3 DNA reads TGCAGCGCGGGGGAGCTTGATTCACCCCTCCACTTT. This chain links TRBV29-1 with TRBJ1-6, with a weak D call TRBD1 (5 bases). The CDR3 length is 12 residues. Germline-derived CDR1 and CDR2 are SQVTM and ANQGSEA. Trimming cost V 7 bases and J 8 bases, with 12 bases left between them.

The chain couples TRBV18 to TRBJ2-7, with D tentatively TRBD2 (7 bases). CDR3 length: 16 amino acids. The germline V and J ends were trimmed by 0 bases and 4 bases, with 16 bases remaining between them. CDR1 and CDR2 from the germline V gene are KGHSH and LQKENI. The CDR3 sequence is CASSPPMRGGGYEQYF. CDR3 DNA sequence: TGTGCCAGCTCACCACCGATGAGGGGGGGCGGATACGAGCAGTACTTC.

The chain carries TRBV5-1 and TRBJ1-2; 7 bases map to TRBD1. The CDR3 spans 16 residues. Germline lookup yields CDR1 SGHRS and CDR2 YFSETQ. The V segment lost 4 bases and the J segment 0 bases; nucleotides outside the gene matches: 9. The CDR3 region has the DNA TGCGCCAGCAGCCAGATTTCGGGACAGCCTAACTATGGCTACACCTTC. It specifies CASSQISGQPNYGYTF.

This clone has a single count. This chain joins TRBV5-5 and TRBJ2-7, with D perhaps TRBD2 (5 bases). V lost 1 base to trimming and J lost 5 bases, with 13 bases between them. The CDR3 contains 14 residues. Germline V gene lookup returns CDR1 SGHKS and CDR2 YYEKEE (reference sequence). The chain's CDR3 is CASSLTPGDNEQYF. CDR3 nucleotide sequence: TGTGCCAGCAGCTTGACCCCCGGGGATAACGAGCAGTACTTC.

Comments on this clone: A junction boundary mismatches the germline segment, possibly from a read error. The chain recombines TRBV7-3 with TRBJ2-1; 7 bases fit TRBD1. This CDR3 comprises 13 residues. Germline V gene lookup returns CDR1 SGHTA and CDR2 FQGTGA. The CDR3 nucleotides are TGTGCCAGCAGCTTAACTCAAGGGACAGAGCAGCTCTTC. It codes for CASSLTQGTEQLF.

This clone has a single count. This chain's CDR3 is CASRFNRDRVRDTQYF. For the CDR3, the DNA is TGTGCAAGTCGCTTCAACCGGGACAGGGTTAGAGATACGCAGTATTTT. This chain joins TRBV12-2 and TRBJ2-3; no DNA check was done on the table's D call, TRBD1. TRBV12-2 is assigned pseudogene status. The CDR3 runs to 16 residues.

The chain joins TRBV5-6 to TRBJ2-7; D is possibly TRBD1 (6 bases). The germline V and J ends were trimmed by 5 bases and 3 bases, with 12 bases remaining between them. The CDR3 sequence is 13 residues long. Germline CDR1 SGHDT, CDR2 YYEEEE. Here the CDR3 reads CASSRQGNYEQYF. The CDR3 DNA reads as TGTGCCAGCAGTCGGCAGGGGAACTACGAGCAGTACTTC. Variable domain in full (rest from reference TRBV5-6 and TRBJ2-7): DAGVTQSPTHLIKTRGQQVTLRCSPKSGHDTVSWYQQALGQGPQFIFQYYEEEERQRGNFPDRFSGHQFPNYSSELNVNALLLGDSALYLCASSRQGNYEQYFGPGTRLTVT.

The V and J genes are TRBV18 and TRBJ1-3; no firm D call. Germline V gives CDR1 KGHSH, CDR2 LQKENI. CDR3 length: 14 residues. V was cut by 6 bases and J by 4 bases, with 13 bases left in between. This CDR3 is CASSPPSQGNTIYF. The CDR3, as DNA: TGTGCCAGCTCCCCCCCGTCTCAGGGAAACACCATATATTTT.

V usage is TRBV5-5 and J usage is TRBJ1-1; unclear D gene. Trimming cost V 0 bases and J 3 bases, with 6 bases left between them. This CDR3 comprises 13 residues. Germline V lookup: CDR1 SGHKS, CDR2 YYEKEE (reference sequence). This CDR3 reads CASSLASDTEAFF. CDR3 DNA: TGTGCCAGCAGCTTGGCATCGGACACTGAAGCTTTCTTT. The full variable domain, rest sourced from reference TRBV5-5 and TRBJ1-1, is DAGVTQSPTHLIKTRGQQVTLRCSPISGHKSVSWYQQVLGQGPQFIFQYYEKEERGRGNFPDRFSARQFPNYSSELNVNALLLGDSALYLCASSLASDTEAFFGQGTRLTVV.

V is TRBV28 and J is TRBJ2-5; possible D gene TRBD1, 6 bases. Trimming took off 4 bases at V and 4 bases at J, with 19 bases between the two ends. This CDR3 is built from 16 residues. The germline V gene has CDR1 MDHEN and CDR2 SYDVKM. CDR3 loop: CASSSPASQGRETQYF. CDR3 nucleotides: TGTGCCAGCAGTTCCCCCGCCTCCCAGGGGCGAGAGACCCAGTACTTC.

This chain connects TRBV10-3 to TRBJ2-7, with D possibly TRBD1 on 6 matching bases. CDR3 length: 12 residues. Between the trimmed V and J ends, which lost 0 bases and 13 bases, there was a span of 13 bases. CDR1 and CDR2 (germline): ENHRY, SYGVKD. The CDR3 spells CAISESSGDKYF. The CDR3 nucleotides read TGTGCCATCAGTGAGTCTTCAGGGGACAAATACTTC.

A few counts support this clone. The chain employs TRBV5-4 and TRBJ2-7; D not resolved. Germline CDR1 reads SGHNT; CDR2 reads YYREEE (reference sequence). The CDR3 is 15 residues long. The V end lost 4 bases, the J end lost 0 bases, and 14 bases lay between the germline ends. CDR3 DNA sequence: TGTGCCAGCAGCCTGAAGCGTACCCTCTCCTACGAGCAGTACTTC. It specifies CASSLKRTLSYEQYF.

This chain links TRBV15 with TRBJ1-2; 9 bases are shared with TRBD1. Looked up from germline, CDR1 is LNHNV and CDR2 is YYDKDF (reference sequence). The CDR3 is 14 residues long. The ends lost 7 bases at V and 6 bases at J; junction bases unmatched: 9. CDR3 coding DNA: TGTGCCACCACCCGGGACAGGGATTCTAATGGCTACACCTTC. Translating it yields CATTRDRDSNGYTF.

The chain is built from TRBV11-2 and TRBJ1-1; 10 positions match TRBD1. Germline-derived CDR1 and CDR2 are SGHAT and FQNNGV. V was pared by 5 bases and J by 4 bases, with 10 bases of the junction left unmatched. The CDR3 length is 16 residues. CDR3: CASSARQGAEGTEAFF. In DNA form, the CDR3 reads TGTGCCAGCAGCGCCCGACAGGGGGCGGAGGGCACTGAAGCTTTCTTT.

The chain links TRBV5-6 to TRBJ2-7, with 9 bases lining up with TRBD2. The length of the CDR3 is 16 residues. V lost 0 bases to trimming and J lost 7 bases; unmatched junction nucleotides: 11. Germline assignment: CDR1 SGHDT and CDR2 YYEEEE. The CDR3 region is CASSLVAGGIIGEQYF. In DNA form, the CDR3 reads TGTGCCAGCAGCTTGGTCGCGGGAGGGATTATAGGGGAGCAGTACTTC.

The chain recombines TRBV7-2 with TRBJ2-3; 9 bases align to TRBD2. The V and J ends lost 5 bases and 1 base, in that order; junction bases with no gene match: 10. Germline assignment: CDR1 SGHTA and CDR2 FQGNSA. The CDR3 extends over 17 amino acids. The CDR3: CASSPSRRTSGTDTQYF. Written as DNA, the CDR3 is TGTGCCAGCAGCCCTTCAAGGCGGACTAGCGGCACAGATACGCAGTATTTT.

The chain is built from TRBV10-3 and TRBJ1-1; the D gene is possibly TRBD1 (5 bases). Germline V CDR1 and CDR2: ENHRY, SYGVKD. The CDR3 extends over 16 amino acids. V lost 3 bases to trimming and J lost 11 bases, with 25 bases between them. The CDR3: CAISERAGHLSSAAFF. The CDR3 nucleotides are TGTGCCATCAGTGAAAGGGCCGGACACTTATCTTCTGCGGCTTTCTTT.

The rearrangement uses TRBV7-9 and TRBJ1-1, with a tentative D call TRBD1 (5 bases). Trimming took off 5 bases at V and 5 bases at J, with 12 bases between the two ends. CDR3 length: 13 amino acids. CDR1 is SEHNR and CDR2 is FQNEAQ in the germline V gene (reference sequence). DNA for the CDR3: TGTGCCAGCAGCCCAAGGGAGGGGACTGAAGCTTTCTTT. It codes for CASSPREGTEAFF.

This sequence joins TRBV7-2 and TRBJ2-3; the match to TRBD1 covers 8 bases. CDR1 SGHTA and CDR2 FQGNSA come from the germline V gene. The CDR3 runs to 13 residues. V dropped 11 bases and J dropped 3; count of bases not matched to a gene: 7. CDR3 bases: TGTGCCGGAGGACAGGGTTTTACAGATACGCAGTATTTT. Encoded protein: CAGGQGFTDTQYF.

This chain connects TRBV30 to TRBJ1-2; possibly TRBD1 for D (5 bases). Trimming left V 4 bases short and J 4 bases short, with 13 bases between. Looked up from germline, CDR1 is GTSNPN and CDR2 is SVGIG (reference sequence). The CDR3 contains 13 residues. The CDR3, as DNA: TGTGCCTGGATCGACAGAGGAACCTATGGCTACACCTTC. Translating gives CAWIDRGTYGYTF.

The V and J genes are TRBV4-1 and TRBJ2-3, with D possibly TRBD2 on 7 matching bases. The CDR3 totals 16 residues. Germline loops: CDR1 MGHRA, CDR2 YSYEKL. V lost 4 bases and J lost 4, with 18 bases in between. CDR3 sequence: CASSPVWGGWSDTQYF. In nucleotides, the CDR3 is TGCGCCAGCAGCCCCGTGTGGGGGGGCTGGTCAGATACGCAGTATTTT.